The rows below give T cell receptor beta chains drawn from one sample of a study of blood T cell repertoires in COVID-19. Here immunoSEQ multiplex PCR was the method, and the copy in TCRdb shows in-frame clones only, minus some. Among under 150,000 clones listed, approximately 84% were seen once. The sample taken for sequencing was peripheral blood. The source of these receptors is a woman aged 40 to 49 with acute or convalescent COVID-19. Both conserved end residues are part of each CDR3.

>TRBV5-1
CASSPNTGLSTDTQYF
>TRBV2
CASSARTASGNTIYF
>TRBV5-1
CASSSTRGDTGELFF
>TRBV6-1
CASSEGSGTYYGYTF
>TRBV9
CASSVDFRGSRDEKLFF
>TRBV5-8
CASSSQGQGVRKLFF
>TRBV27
CASSALRQGGVYSNQPQHF
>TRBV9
CASSVELYDTQYF
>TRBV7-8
CASRFGRDRAYEQYF
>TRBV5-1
CASSLIGGNTGELFF
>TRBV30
CAWSLRGAGNEKLFF
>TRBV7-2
CASSLEAGLGNSPLHF
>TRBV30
CAWKRVYNEQFF
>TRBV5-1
CASSLAQGQYNSPLHF
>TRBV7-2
CASSKKVLGADTQYF
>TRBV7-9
CASNSRTRLGEQYF
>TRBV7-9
CASSLKNGQHNEQFF
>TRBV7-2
CASSSYRGKGLNYGYTF
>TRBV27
CASSLRPFTGAVYEQYF
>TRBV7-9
CASSLEAGNSPLHF
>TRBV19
CASSTGQGGGYTF
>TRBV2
CASSGQAGTEAFF
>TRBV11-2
CASSLGQGASNQPQHF
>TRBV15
CATSRDGAANSPLHF
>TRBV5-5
CASSLSPSTDTQYF
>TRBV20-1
CSASQGNGYTF
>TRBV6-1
CASSGLTGDSGNTIYF
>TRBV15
CATSREGRGAGEQYF
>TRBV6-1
CASSEDRGSNQPQHF
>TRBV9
CASSVDPLDRVHEQYF
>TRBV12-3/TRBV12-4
CASRGQGFEKLFF
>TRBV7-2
CASSLAGGLGSYEQYF
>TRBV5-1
CASTHTGVSFADTQYF
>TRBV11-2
CASSLEGELKDRAHNSPLHF
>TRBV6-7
CASSYPPFLGRGGGYTF
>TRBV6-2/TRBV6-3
CASTPLGGTRGKEQFF
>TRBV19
CASSIDLALPQHF
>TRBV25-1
CASSETGGGYTF
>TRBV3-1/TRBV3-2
CASSQELRTDIYGYTF
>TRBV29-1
CSVERRDAEAFF
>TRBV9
CASSVDQTNYGYTF
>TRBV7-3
CASSFQGSTGELFF
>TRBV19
CASRVRRENTEAFF
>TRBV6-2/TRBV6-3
CASSKQATTYGYTF
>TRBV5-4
CASSLRLTGGNYGYTF